The table lists the clone carrying this TCR beta chain with a few counts. What it binds is unknown. The source of the sample is a study of CD8 T cells in ankylosing spondylitis. Study-level findings and limits: Blood from ankylosing spondylitis patients appeared to carry a characteristic roughly eight-variant TCR beta motif.

Library preparation for TCR beta used quantitative 5'-RACE with molecular barcodes. TCRdb analysed the 5' RACE reads with MiXCR anew, one entry per CDR3 protein. The profile covers over 200,000 distinct CDR3 sequences, with around 18% appearing a single time and 40% to 50% taken by the ten largest. The TCR originated in a male donor with ankylosing spondylitis. Specimen: blood, either unsorted or a sorted T cell fraction (not recorded which).

CDR3 in DNA: TGTGCCAGCAACCCCCTAGCGGGAGAGGACGAGCAGTACTTC. Translating it yields CASNPLAGEDEQYF. The chain links TRBV2 to TRBJ2-7; the match to TRBD2 covers 10 bases. The CDR3 is 14 amino acids. CDR1 and CDR2 from the germline V gene are SNHLY and FYNNEI. V lost 7 bases and J lost 5; bases outside the gene matches: 8.